This TCR beta chain was retrieved from a study of CD8 T cells in ankylosing spondylitis (dated by TCRdb to about 2017). Regarding the research as a whole: The study profiled T cell receptor beta repertoires in healthy donors and ankylosing spondylitis patients to find disease-linked TCR variants. Samples of peripheral blood were taken, and for ankylosing spondylitis patients, synovial fluid was collected as well. In total, the full study cohort was made up of about 99 healthy donors and 25 ankylosing spondylitis patients. Beyond this particular receptor, the publication reports: The disease-linked clones had a CD8+ phenotype and were found at relatively low frequencies in peripheral blood. Significant enrichment of the disease-linked clones was reported in matched synovial fluid samples from ankylosing spondylitis patients. A TCR beta motif of fewer than 10 highly homologous amino acid variants appeared characteristic of blood from ankylosing spondylitis patients. Some motif variants had previously been reported in the synovial fluid and blood of reactive arthritis patients, which suggests shared mechanisms of disease initiation.

The CDR3 has 14 amino acids, counting the end cysteine and phenylalanine. This entry keeps only the CDR3 DNA: 42 bases, framed from base 1. The germline V gene yields SQVTM for CDR1 and ANQGSEA for CDR2. The germline ends are 10 bases apart after V is trimmed by 1 base and J by 0 bases. This clonotype was detected many times. Its cognate antigen has yet to be identified. Base-call qualities are not available, and no considerably larger clone is one nucleotide away. Sequencing was performed on an Illumina HiSeq 2500. TCR beta libraries were prepared by quantitative 5'-RACE with molecular barcodes. Per the authors' processing: To identify disease-linked TCR variants, a new computational method was used, one built on a probabilistic model of VDJ rearrangement. The raw public reads went through TCRdb reprocessing: fastp at Q25, MiXCR clone calling, in-frame beta chains kept. A single entry per CDR3 protein holds the most common genes and DNA from its merged rows. These V and J calls originate from TCRdb's pipeline instead of the authors' own analysis. The sample table records about 250,000 distinct CDR3 sequences; 18% of these occur just once. The leading ten clones occupy roughly a third of the sample.

Sequenced sample: blood, either unsorted or a sorted T cell fraction (not recorded which). The receptor was isolated from a male donor with ankylosing spondylitis or in good health (not recorded which). Recombination joined TRBV29-1 with TRBJ2-7, with the D gene call left open. At the DNA level, the sequence is TGCAGCGTTGAAGGGGAACGGAGCTCCTACGAGCAGTACTTC. This yields the protein CSVEGERSSYEQYF.